This T cell receptor (beta chain) was profiled in a study of vaccination and CD4 T cells after COVID-19. Study context: Sampling that followed vaccination took place a median around 70 days after dose two, within a range of 14 to 241. Cultures serving as controls received a peptide pool (CEFX or HIV-1 Nef) or no peptide.

Losses at the gene ends were 3 bases for V and 4 bases for J; bases not matched to a gene: 3. This CDR3 spans 14 amino acids. The germline CDR1 and CDR2 sequences are MGHRA and YSYEKL. The treatment: roughly ten-day PBMC culture with coronavirus spike peptide pools or control peptides (ViraFEST assay). CD4+ T cells that had been cultured provided DNA sequenced with the Oncomine TCR Beta short-read assay. TCRdb analysed the PCR reads with MiXCR anew, one entry per CDR3 protein. Here the sample spans 15,000 or so distinct CDR3 sequences, roughly three fifths being singletons. As to this clonotype: Its antigen is not identified.

The gene calls are TRBV4-1 and TRBJ1-1; 9 bases agree with TRBD1. Input material: CD4+ T cells from blood, cultured in vitro. This TCR was sampled from a human donor who had recovered from COVID-19. The CDR3 loop reads CASSHTGGLTEAFF. CDR3 sequence (DNA): TGCGCCAGCAGCCATACAGGGGGCCTCACTGAAGCTTTCTTT.